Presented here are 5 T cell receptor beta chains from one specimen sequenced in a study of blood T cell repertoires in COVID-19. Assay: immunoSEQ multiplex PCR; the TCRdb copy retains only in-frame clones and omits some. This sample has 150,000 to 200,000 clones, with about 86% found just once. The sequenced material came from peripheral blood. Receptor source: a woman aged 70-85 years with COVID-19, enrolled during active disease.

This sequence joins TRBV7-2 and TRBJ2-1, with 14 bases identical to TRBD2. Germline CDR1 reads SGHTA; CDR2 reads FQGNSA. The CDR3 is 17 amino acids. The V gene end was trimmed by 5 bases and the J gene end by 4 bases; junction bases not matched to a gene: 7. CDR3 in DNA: TGTGCCAGCAGCCAACGACTAGCGGGAGGGCCTTACAATGAGCAGTTCTTC. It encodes CASSQRLAGGPYNEQFF.

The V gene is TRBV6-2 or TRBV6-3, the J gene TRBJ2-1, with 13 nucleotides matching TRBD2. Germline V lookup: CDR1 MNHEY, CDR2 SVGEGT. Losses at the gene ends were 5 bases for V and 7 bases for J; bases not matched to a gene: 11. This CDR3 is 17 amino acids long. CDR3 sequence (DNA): TGTGCCAGCAGTAAACGGACTAGCGGGAGATCTTATAATGAGCAGTTCTTC. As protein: CASSKRTSGRSYNEQFF.

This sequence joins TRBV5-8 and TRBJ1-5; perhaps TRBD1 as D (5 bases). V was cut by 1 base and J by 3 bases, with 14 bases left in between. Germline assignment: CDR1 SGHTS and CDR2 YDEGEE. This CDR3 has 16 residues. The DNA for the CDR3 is TGTGCCAGCAGCTTGTTAACGGGGGGTGACAATCAGCCCCAGCATTTT. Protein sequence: CASSLLTGGDNQPQHF. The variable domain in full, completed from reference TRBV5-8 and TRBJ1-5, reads EAGVTQSPTHLIKTRGQQATLRCSPISGHTSVYWYQQALGLGLQFLLWYDEGEERNRGNFPPRFSGRQFPNYSSELNVNALELEDSALYLCASSLLTGGDNQPQHFGDGTRLSIL.

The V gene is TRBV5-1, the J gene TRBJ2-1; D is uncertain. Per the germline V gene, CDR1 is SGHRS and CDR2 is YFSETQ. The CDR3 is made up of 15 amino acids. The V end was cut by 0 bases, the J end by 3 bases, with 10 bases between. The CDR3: CASSLDGGHYNEQFF. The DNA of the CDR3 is TGCGCCAGCAGCTTGGATGGCGGTCACTACAATGAGCAGTTCTTC.

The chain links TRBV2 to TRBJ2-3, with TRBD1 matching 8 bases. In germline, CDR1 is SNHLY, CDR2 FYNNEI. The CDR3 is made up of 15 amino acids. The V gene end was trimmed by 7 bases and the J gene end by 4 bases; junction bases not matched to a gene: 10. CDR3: CASTNAGTGPDTQYF. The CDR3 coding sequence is TGTGCCAGCACTAACGCCGGGACAGGACCAGATACGCAGTATTTT.